Described below is a single TCR beta chain sequence and its context. The CDR3 sequence is 17 residues long. Authors' analysis steps: By means of reference gene primer amplification, nucleated cell counts were estimated. Measured with immunoSEQ multiplex PCR; TCRdb has only the in-frame clones, and not every one. V, J and clone size derive from that table, while D and trimming were established from the DNA sequence. The data hold 160,000 or so clones, with approximately 81% observed a single time. This entry is derived from a study of blood T cell repertoires in COVID-19. In the study overall: Samples came from the United States, Italy and Spain, spanning acute and convalescent COVID-19. PBMCs, B-cell-depleted T cells, or T cells provided the cDNA or gDNA that made up the material.

The chain combines TRBV21-1 with TRBJ2-2; the table's D call of TRBD2 was not tested on the DNA. TRBV21-1 is classified as a pseudogene. This receptor was identified in a man between 40 and 49 years old with acute or convalescent COVID-19. Sequenced material: peripheral blood. DNA for the CDR3: TGTGCCAGCAGCAAAGTCCGGCTAGCGTGGAGAACCGGGGAGCTGTTTTTT. The encoded protein is CASSKVRLAWRTGELFF.